The clone carrying this TCR beta chain was seen ten or more times. Antigen specificity is unknown. This entry belongs to a study of CD8 T cells in ankylosing spondylitis. Study results and caveats: Peripheral blood samples showed relatively rare disease-linked clones, and these clones were CD8+. Made up of about eight highly homologous variants, a TCR beta motif appeared characteristic of ankylosing spondylitis blood. Earlier studies detected some motif variants in reactive arthritis synovial fluid and blood. Reported data indicate significant enrichment of disease-linked clones within matched ankylosing spondylitis synovial fluid.

By quantitative 5'-RACE with molecular barcodes, the TCR beta libraries were made. TCRdb ran MiXCR on the 5' RACE reads and lists one entry per CDR3 protein. The data contain 650,000 to 800,000 distinct CDR3 sequences, roughly 19% of them seen just once; the ten biggest clones take up 15% to 20%. Trimming removed 5 bases at V and 3 bases at J, with 13 bases between. The CDR3 spans 15 residues. The receptor was derived from a male donor with ankylosing spondylitis. Sample: blood, either unsorted or a sorted T cell fraction (not recorded which). The chain has TRBV12-3 or TRBV12-4 and TRBJ2-2; no clear D. The CDR3 DNA sequence: TGTGCCAGCAGTCCTTCGCGGACCCACACCGGGGAGCTGTTTTTT. Protein sequence: CASSPSRTHTGELFF.